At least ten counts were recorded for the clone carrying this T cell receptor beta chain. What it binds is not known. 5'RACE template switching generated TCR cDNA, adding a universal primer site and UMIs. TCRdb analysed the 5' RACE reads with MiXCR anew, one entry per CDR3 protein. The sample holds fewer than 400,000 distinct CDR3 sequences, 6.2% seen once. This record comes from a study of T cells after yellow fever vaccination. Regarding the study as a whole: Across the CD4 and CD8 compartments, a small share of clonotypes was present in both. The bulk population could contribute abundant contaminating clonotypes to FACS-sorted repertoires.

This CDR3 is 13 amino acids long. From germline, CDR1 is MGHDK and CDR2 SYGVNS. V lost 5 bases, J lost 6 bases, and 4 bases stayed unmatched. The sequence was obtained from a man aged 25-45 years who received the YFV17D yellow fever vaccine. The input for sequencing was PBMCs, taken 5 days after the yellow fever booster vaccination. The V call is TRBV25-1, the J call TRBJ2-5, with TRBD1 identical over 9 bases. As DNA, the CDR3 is TGTGCCAGCAGTCTTGGGACAGGGAAGACCCAGTACTTC. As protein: CASSLGTGKTQYF.